These 8 T cell receptor beta chains came from one sample sequenced in a study of cytomegalovirus exposure and HLA in healthy donors. Researchers ran the PCR with 60 Vbeta and 13 Jbeta primers. Libraries were prepared by immunoSEQ multiplex PCR; TCRdb keeps only in-frame clonotypes and omits some of them. The sample carries around 200,000 clones, roughly 85% recorded once. Source material: PBMCs. The receptors were sampled from a woman aged 45-65 years in good health and CMV-seronegative.

The chain uses TRBV7-3 and TRBJ1-1; D may be TRBD1 (6 bases). The CDR3 loop spans 15 amino acids. CDR1 is SGHTA and CDR2 is FQGTGA in the germline V gene. The V end was cut by 1 base, the J end by 4 bases, with 13 bases between. For the CDR3, the DNA is TGTGCCAGCAGCTTAAGCAGGGGCTACCCCACTGAAGCTTTCTTT. Translation: CASSLSRGYPTEAFF.

The chain recombines TRBV9 with TRBJ2-1, with 8 bases aligning to TRBD2. The CDR3 totals 16 residues. Germline CDR1 SGDLS, CDR2 YYNGEE. Unmatched junction bases numbered 15, after V lost 5 bases and J lost 8 bases. DNA for the CDR3: TGTGCCAGCAGTCCGGCGGGAAGCGGGAGTGGCCATGAGCAGTTCTTC. This gives the protein CASSPAGSGSGHEQFF.

The chain has TRBV27 and TRBJ2-3, with 10 bases matching TRBD1. The CDR3 spans 15 residues. The V segment lost 4 bases and the J segment 4 bases; nucleotides outside the gene matches: 5. Germline V gene data show CDR1 as MNHEY and CDR2 as SMNVEV (reference sequence). The chain's CDR3 is CASSSRDRGPDTQYF. DNA for the CDR3: TGTGCCAGCAGTTCCCGGGACAGGGGCCCAGATACGCAGTATTTT.

This chain links TRBV21-1 with TRBJ2-1; TRBD2, as called in the table, went unchecked against the DNA. TRBV21-1 is a listed pseudogene. This CDR3 spans 22 amino acids. The CDR3 DNA reads TGTGCCAGCAGCCACCGGGACAGGGGGTCGGTACGGCGGGAGGGTCGATGGGGTGAGCAGTTCTTC. Translating gives CASSHRDRGSVRREGRWGEQFF.

This chain joins TRBV4-1 and TRBJ2-7; 7 bases match TRBD1. Germline CDR1 MGHRA, CDR2 YSYEKL. Trimming at V came to 3 bases and at J to 5 bases, leaving 4 bases not matched to a gene. The length of the CDR3 is 13 residues. The CDR3 reads CASSHETGDEQYF. The CDR3 DNA reads TGCGCCAGCAGCCACGAAACAGGGGACGAGCAGTACTTC.

The gene calls are TRBV28 and TRBJ1-2; perhaps TRBD1 as D (5 bases). V shed 3 bases and J shed 2 bases, with 13 bases lying between them. CDR1 is MDHEN, CDR2 SYDVKM, per germline. The CDR3 covers 15 residues. The CDR3 DNA reads TGTGCCAGCAGTTTCATTAACAGGTGGAACTATGGCTACACCTTC. The encoded protein is CASSFINRWNYGYTF.

The chain carries TRBV30 and TRBJ2-7; 7 bases match TRBD1. The V gene's germline CDR1 is GTSNPN and CDR2 SVGIG (reference sequence). J gave up 2 bases and V 3 bases, and 4 bases lay outside the gene matches. The CDR3 is 13 residues long. The CDR3 region has the DNA TGTGCCTGGAGGGGCAGGGGGACCTACGAGCAGTACTTC. It codes for CAWRGRGTYEQYF.

The rearrangement uses TRBV29-1 and TRBJ1-2, with 9 bases identical to TRBD1. The J segment lost 8 bases and the V segment lost 4 bases, leaving 5 bases of the junction unmatched. The CDR3 is 12 amino acids. Germline assignment: CDR1 SQVTM and CDR2 ANQGSEA. CDR3 sequence: CSVAGQGKGYTF. The CDR3 DNA is TGCAGCGTTGCTGGACAGGGGAAAGGCTACACCTTC.